These T cell receptor beta chains were read from a single sample in a study of naive and memory T cell subsets. TCRdb analysed the UMI-ligation and nested PCR reads with MiXCR anew, one entry per CDR3 protein. The table lists some 83,000 distinct CDR3 sequences, about an eighth of them singletons. The source material was central memory CD4+ T cells from blood. The receptors originated from a human donor in good health. Each CDR3 is given with its conserved first and last residue.

v_call	j_call	cdr3_aa
TRBV20-1	TRBJ2-1	CSARGQGLGLHNEQFF
TRBV6-6	TRBJ2-7	CASSSGQTKTYEQYF
TRBV7-2	TRBJ2-3	CASSFELAGASDTQYF
TRBV7-2	TRBJ1-1	CASRAVEAFF
TRBV5-1	TRBJ2-1	CASRNSGSYNEQFF
TRBV20-1	TRBJ1-2	CSASVGPNYGYTF
TRBV7-9	TRBJ2-4	CASSDSGIKNIQYF
TRBV12-3/TRBV12-4	TRBJ1-1	CASSFTQEFEAFF
TRBV10-2	TRBJ2-7	CASTLAGTYEQYF
TRBV5-6	TRBJ2-1	CASSLLQGTYNEQFF
TRBV28	TRBJ1-6	CASSSPTGINSPLHF
TRBV11-2	TRBJ2-1	CASSFGLGGLYNEQFF
TRBV5-6	TRBJ2-3	CASSLRVDIDTQYF
TRBV7-9	TRBJ1-4	CASSGTNEKLFF
TRBV2	TRBJ2-7	CASRQSYEQYF
TRBV10-3	TRBJ2-7	CAISEEARGQYF
TRBV11-3	TRBJ2-7	CASSLVGGGEQYF
TRBV20-1	TRBJ2-7	CSARDPSRGSAYEQYF
TRBV29-1	TRBJ2-1	CSVRAYPSNEQFF
TRBV10-3	TRBJ2-2	CAISVRASGHTGELFF
TRBV12-3/TRBV12-4	TRBJ2-3	CASRPPDSGRTNRRFTQYF
TRBV10-3	TRBJ2-5	CAISESNKGLAETQYF
TRBV20-1	TRBJ2-7	CSASPASGFSAYEQYF
TRBV18	TRBJ1-2	CASSPEVFRNYGYTF
TRBV6-5	TRBJ1-1	CASSGTGRGPEAFF
TRBV5-5	TRBJ2-3	CASSLSGGADTQYF
TRBV5-8	TRBJ1-2	CASRFTGTKEGYGYTF
TRBV11-2	TRBJ2-2	CASSPSHQGGGELFF
TRBV30	TRBJ1-1	CAWRSRGTEAFF